This note documents a single T cell receptor beta chain sequence. The record originates from a study of blood T cell repertoires in COVID-19. Study context: Spain, Italy and the United States supplied samples that represented acute and convalescent COVID-19.

In the original processing: Reference gene primer amplification in the assay estimated nucleated cell counts. The repertoire was sequenced with immunoSEQ multiplex PCR; TCRdb's copy has only in-frame clones and lacks some. That table supplies the V and J calls and clone size; D and trimming were determined from the DNA. The sample lists some 48,000 clones; roughly four fifths were seen once. Trimming cost V 3 bases and J 1 base, with 11 bases left between them. The germline V gene encodes CDR1 SQVTM and CDR2 ANQGSEA. CDR3 length equals 14 residues. This clonotype was obtained from a human donor in a cohort sampled during active COVID-19. This sequence joins TRBV29-1 and TRBJ2-3; a possible D gene is TRBD2 (6 bases). Specimen: peripheral blood. CDR3 amino acids: CSVERASGTDTQYF. CDR3 nucleotide sequence: TGCAGCGTTGAGCGCGCTAGCGGCACAGATACGCAGTATTTT.